These 22 T cell receptor beta chains came from one sample sequenced in a study of T-cell memory formation after mild COVID-19. TCRdb independently ran MiXCR on the 5' RACE reads; one entry per CDR3 protein. The sample carries fewer than 650,000 distinct CDR3 sequences, 20% to 25% recorded once. Sequencing input: PBMCs or a T cell subset sorted from them (not recorded which). These receptors originate from an adult woman who had mild COVID-19 (a few samples of this study predate the infection). Cell type and time point are not known.

This sequence joins TRBV7-3 and TRBJ1-1; D perhaps matches TRBD1 (6 bases). The ends were cut back, 4 bases at V and 4 bases at J, with 16 bases in the middle. The germline V gene encodes CDR1 SGHTA and CDR2 FQGTGA. This CDR3 is 15 amino acids long. The CDR3 is CASSSTSGEFTEAFF. DNA of the CDR3: TGTGCCAGCAGCTCGACCTCAGGGGAGTTCACTGAAGCTTTCTTT.

V usage is TRBV9 and J usage is TRBJ1-1, with 8 bases aligning to TRBD1. CDR3 size: 14 residues. The germline V gene encodes CDR1 SGDLS and CDR2 YYNGEE. The junction had 8 bases not matched to a gene; V was cut back by 4 bases and J by 6 bases. The CDR3 region is CASSPGTGPSEAFF. CDR3 DNA: TGTGCCAGCAGCCCCGGGACAGGTCCATCTGAAGCTTTCTTT.

This clonotype has a handful of counts. The chain couples TRBV30 to TRBJ2-3; D is undetermined. The CDR3 has 11 amino acids. Germline CDR1 is GTSNPN and CDR2 is SVGIG (reference sequence). With 6 bases removed from V and 3 bases from J, the gap between germline ends came to 7 bases. CDR3 protein: CACSRTDTQYF. The DNA of the CDR3 is TGTGCCTGCTCCCGGACAGATACGCAGTATTTT. Drawing the rest from reference TRBV30 and TRBJ2-3, the complete variable domain is SQTIHQWPATLVQPVGSPLSLECTVEGTSNPNLYWYRQAAGRGLQLLFYSVGIGQISSEVPQNLSASRPQDRQFILSSKKLLLSDSGFYLCACSRTDTQYFGPGTRLTVL.

V is TRBV7-2 and J is TRBJ2-1, with TRBD2 matching 9 bases. With V trimmed by 2 bases and J by 2 bases, 4 bases remained unmatched. The CDR3 runs 16 residues. CDR1 is SGHTA, CDR2 FQGNSA, per germline. The CDR3 bases are TGTGCCAGCAGCTTAAGGAGCGGGAGGCCCTACAATGAGCAGTTCTTC. Its translation is CASSLRSGRPYNEQFF. The variable domain in full, with the rest retrieved from reference TRBV7-2 and TRBJ2-1, is GAGVSQSPSNKVTEKGKDVELRCDPISGHTALYWYRQSLGQGLEFLIYFQGNSAPDKSGLPSDRFSAERTGGSVSTLTIQRTQQEDSAVYLCASSLRSGRPYNEQFFGPGTRLTVL.

This clonotype was picked up many times. This chain connects TRBV27 to TRBJ2-5; D possibly matches TRBD1 or TRBD2 (5 bases each). In germline, CDR1 is MNHEY, CDR2 SMNVEV (reference sequence). This CDR3 has 15 residues. V was cut by 2 bases and J by 6 bases, with 16 bases left in between. CDR3 region: CASSLDEGPEKTQYF. The DNA of the CDR3 is TGTGCCAGCAGTTTAGATGAGGGACCGGAGAAGACCCAGTACTTC.

This clonotype has more than one count but fewer than ten. The CDR3 nucleotides read TGTGCCAGCAGTTTAGGGTTATCGAACACTGAAGCTTTCTTT. Translating gives CASSLGLSNTEAFF. The chain uses TRBV6-5 and TRBJ1-1; D gene ambiguous. V lost 4 bases and J lost 1, with 10 bases in between. Germline V gives CDR1 MNHEY, CDR2 SVGAGI. The CDR3 length is 14 residues.

J is TRBJ2-5 and V is TRBV29-1; possible D gene TRBD1, 5 bases. The CDR3 is 13 amino acids. Trimming cost V 0 bases and J 2 bases, with 7 bases left between them. CDR1 and CDR2 (germline): SQVTM, ANQGSEA. CDR3: CSVEEDSQETQYF. The CDR3 coding sequence is TGCAGCGTTGAAGAAGACAGTCAAGAGACCCAGTACTTC.

This clonotype was counted between two and nine times. This chain joins TRBV20-1 and TRBJ1-1, with 8 bases matching TRBD1. The CDR3 runs to 18 residues. The V segment lost 1 base and the J segment 3 bases; nucleotides outside the gene matches: 16. The germline V gene encodes CDR1 DFQATT and CDR2 SNEGSKA (reference sequence). The CDR3 nucleotides read TGCAGTGCTAGAGCCTTACCTAAAACCGGGACAGGCTACACTGAAGCTTTCTTT. Translating it yields CSARALPKTGTGYTEAFF.

This clonotype was found a few times. The rearrangement joins TRBV5-1 to TRBJ1-1; D possibly corresponds to TRBD1 (5 bases). Germline V lookup: CDR1 SGHRS, CDR2 YFSETQ. The length of the CDR3 is 14 residues. V was shortened by 3 bases and J by 1 base, with 10 bases between the two germline ends. Here the CDR3 reads CASSSSTANTEAFF. The CDR3 DNA follows: TGCGCCAGCAGCTCCTCGACAGCGAACACTGAAGCTTTCTTT.

The V call is TRBV3-1, the J call TRBJ2-7, with TRBD2 matching over 8 bases. The germline gives CDR1 LGHDT, CDR2 YNNKEL (reference sequence). The CDR3 covers 16 residues. The ends lost 4 bases at V and 0 bases at J; junction bases unmatched: 8. Written as DNA, the CDR3 is TGTGCCAGCAGCCTAATACGGACTAGCACCTCCTACGAGCAGTACTTC. It is translated as CASSLIRTSTSYEQYF.

The J gene is TRBJ1-5, the V gene TRBV20-1, with D perhaps matching TRBD1 (6 bases). The CDR3 totals 12 residues. From germline, CDR1 is DFQATT and CDR2 SNEGSKA (reference sequence). V lost 4 bases and J 8 bases, leaving 12 bases between the germline ends. The CDR3 is CSAKRGGKPQHF. DNA of the CDR3: TGCAGTGCTAAAAGGGGGGGAAAGCCCCAGCATTTT.

In this sample, this clonotype turned up a few times. The chain links TRBV20-1 to TRBJ2-5; unclear D gene. The V gene lost 0 bases and the J gene lost 4 bases, with 6 bases spanning the gap. CDR1 is DFQATT and CDR2 is SNEGSKA in the germline V gene (reference sequence). The CDR3 has 12 residues. The CDR3 loop reads CSARDPGETQYF. CDR3 bases: TGCAGTGCTAGAGATCCGGGAGAGACCCAGTACTTC.

DNA for the CDR3: TGTGCCAGTAAGATCTCGGGGATGCAGCCCCAGCATTTT. This sequence encodes CASKISGMQPQHF. The chain couples TRBV19 to TRBJ1-5; no firm D call. Per germline, CDR1 LNHDA and CDR2 SQIVND (reference sequence). V lost 7 bases and J lost 7, with 14 bases in between. CDR3 length: 13 amino acids.

This clonotype was seen a handful of times. A much larger clone sits a single nucleotide away, making a read error possible. V gene TRBV20-1 combines with J gene TRBJ1-1; D is unresolved. Per the germline V gene, CDR1 is DFQATT and CDR2 is SNEGSKA (reference sequence). The CDR3 totals 13 residues. The CDR3, as DNA: TGCAGTGCTAGGGGTGGAGTGAAGGGCGAAGCTTTATTT. Amino acid sequence: CSARGGVKGEALF.

This clonotype was counted only a few times. This sequence joins TRBV2 and TRBJ2-7; possibly TRBD2 for D (6 bases). V was pared by 2 bases and J by 0 bases, with 14 bases between. The CDR3 covers 16 residues. Per germline, CDR1 SNHLY and CDR2 FYNNEI. Written as DNA, the CDR3 is TGTGCCAGCAGTGAATGGGAGGAGCGATCCTCCTACGAGCAGTACTTC. Its protein is CASSEWEERSSYEQYF. Together with reference TRBV2 and TRBJ2-7, the CDR3 gives the full variable domain: EPEVTQTPSHQVTQMGQEVILRCVPISNHLYFYWYRQILGQKVEFLVSFYNNEISEKSEIFDDQFSVERPDGSNFTLKIRSTKLEDSAMYFCASSEWEERSSYEQYFGPGTRLTVT.

The chain links TRBV9 to TRBJ2-5, with TRBD2 as a possible D gene (5 bases). CDR1 and CDR2 (germline): SGDLS, YYNGEE. This CDR3 contains 17 residues. Trimming pared 1 base from V and 0 bases from J, leaving 16 bases between. The CDR3 sequence: CASSVLDTGKDQETQYF. In DNA, the CDR3 is TGTGCCAGCAGCGTACTAGACACGGGGAAGGACCAAGAGACCCAGTACTTC.

This clonotype came up a few times. The chain combines TRBV11-1 with TRBJ2-5, with 8 bases matching TRBD1. In germline, CDR1 is SGHAT, CDR2 FQDESV (reference sequence). Trimming removed 5 bases from V and 0 bases from J; junction bases left unmatched: 14. The CDR3 sequence is 18 residues long. The CDR3 coding sequence is TGTGCCAGCAGCGGCTTATTCTTGACAGGGGCGTACCAAGAGACCCAGTACTTC. It codes for CASSGLFLTGAYQETQYF.

This clonotype was detected many times. The chain is built from TRBV12-3 or TRBV12-4 and TRBJ1-5; D call uncertain. V was clipped by 2 bases and J by 2 bases, with 7 bases between them. This CDR3 is built from 14 residues. CDR3 bases: TGTGCCAGCAGTTTAAGTCAGGGCAATCAGCCCCAGCATTTT. Translation: CASSLSQGNQPQHF.

This clonotype has a handful of counts. The chain has TRBV19 and TRBJ2-1; D gene unclear. The CDR3 has 13 amino acids. Germline V CDR1 and CDR2: LNHDA, SQIVND (reference sequence). The ends were cut back, 6 bases at V and 0 bases at J, with 6 bases in the middle. The CDR3 DNA follows: TGTGCCAGTAGGGTTAGCTCCTACAATGAGCAGTTCTTC. Its protein product is CASRVSSYNEQFF.

This clonotype occurred many times. The gene calls are TRBV20-1 and TRBJ2-7; D remains ambiguous. Germline lookup yields CDR1 DFQATT and CDR2 SNEGSKA (reference sequence). This CDR3 spans 14 amino acids. Trimming took 4 bases from V and 0 from J, leaving 13 bases between them. In DNA form, the CDR3 reads TGCAGTGCTATACCGACATTTAACTCCTACGAGCAGTACTTC. This encodes CSAIPTFNSYEQYF.

This clonotype came up a few times. This chain links TRBV4-2 with TRBJ2-1, with 11 nucleotides matching TRBD2. After removal of 3 bases from V and 5 bases from J, the junction contained 3 bases not matched to a gene. This CDR3 has 15 amino acids. Germline CDR1 LGHNA, CDR2 YNFKEQ. The CDR3, as DNA: TGTGCCAGCAGCCACGGGACTAGCGGAGACAATGAGCAGTTCTTC. Translated: CASSHGTSGDNEQFF.

This clonotype showed up many times. The chain uses TRBV7-2 and TRBJ2-7, with D uncertain. Germline V gene sequence: CDR1 SGHTA, CDR2 FQGNSA. The CDR3 runs 12 residues. Trimming cost V 1 base and J 6 bases, with 7 bases left between them. The CDR3 bases are TGTGCCAGCAGCTTAGTATTATTCGAGCAGTACTTC. This codes for CASSLVLFEQYF.